The 11 T cell receptor beta chains in this list originate from one sample, sequenced in a study of blood T cell repertoires in COVID-19. TCRdb keeps only in-frame clones here, not all; method: immunoSEQ multiplex PCR. The sample contains around 100,000 clones, around 85% of which appear only once. Sequences were obtained from peripheral blood. These TCRs come from a woman at least 80 years old with active or convalescent COVID-19.

The V gene is TRBV18, the J gene TRBJ1-5; D is possibly TRBD1 (5 bases). Per the germline V gene, CDR1 is KGHSH and CDR2 is LQKENI. V lost 0 bases to trimming and J lost 5 bases, with 11 bases between them. The CDR3 sequence is 15 residues long. CDR3 in DNA: TGTGCCAGCTCACCACCTACAGGTTCATATCAGCCCCAGCATTTT. This gives the protein CASSPPTGSYQPQHF.

This rearrangement joins TRBV5-4 to TRBJ1-3; D remains unclear. This CDR3 has 17 amino acids. The V end lost 1 base, the J end lost 1 base, and 15 bases lay between the germline ends. Germline CDR1 reads SGHNT; CDR2 reads YYREEE (reference sequence). The CDR3 loop is CASSLRSGEISGNTIYF. In DNA, the CDR3 is TGTGCCAGCAGCTTGAGGTCTGGGGAGATTTCTGGAAACACCATATATTTT.

This rearrangement joins TRBV10-2 to TRBJ1-2; D ambiguous. Germline-derived CDR1 and CDR2 are WSHSY and SAAADI. V lost 0 bases and J lost 8, with 13 bases in between. This CDR3 contains 14 residues. CDR3 sequence: CASSESMASGGYTF. The CDR3 DNA reads TGCGCCAGCAGTGAGTCGATGGCGTCGGGGGGCTACACCTTC.

This chain uses TRBV19 with TRBJ2-3, with D possibly matching TRBD2 (6 bases). Trimming removed 1 base from V and 6 bases from J, with 20 bases in between. Germline V lookup: CDR1 LNHDA, CDR2 SQIVND (reference sequence). The CDR3 covers 17 residues. The CDR3 coding sequence is TGTGCCAGTAGTATAGGCAGACTAGGGGTGGGCGTCGATACGCAGTATTTT. It specifies CASSIGRLGVGVDTQYF.

The V call is TRBV6-2 or TRBV6-3, the J call TRBJ2-5, with TRBD1 identical over 8 bases. V shed 2 bases, J shed 4 bases, and the junction held 3 bases outside the gene matches. The CDR3 extends over 14 amino acids. Germline V CDR1 and CDR2: MNHEY, SVGEGT. This chain's CDR3 is CASSYTRGRETQYF. Written as DNA, the CDR3 is TGTGCCAGCAGTTACACCAGGGGGCGAGAGACCCAGTACTTC.

This chain links TRBV25-1 with TRBJ2-3, with D perhaps matching TRBD1 (6 bases). The CDR3 is 15 residues long. Per the germline V gene, CDR1 is MGHDK and CDR2 is SYGVNS. V was clipped by 3 bases and J by 1 base, with 11 bases between them. The CDR3 DNA follows: TGTGCCAGCAGTGACAGGGGCGATCGCACAGATACGCAGTATTTT. This codes for CASSDRGDRTDTQYF.

V gene TRBV28 combines with J gene TRBJ2-2, with D possibly TRBD1 on 6 matching bases. CDR1 is MDHEN, CDR2 SYDVKM, per germline. This CDR3 has 16 residues. The V end lost 5 bases, the J end lost 5 bases, and 18 bases lay between the germline ends. CDR3 sequence reads: CASSGHRGLGTGELFF. CDR3 DNA sequence: TGTGCCAGCAGTGGACATAGGGGGTTGGGGACCGGGGAGCTGTTTTTT.

The CDR3 reads CASSHLGQSPNYGYTF. As DNA, the CDR3 is TGTGCCAGCAGTCATTTAGGACAGAGCCCTAACTATGGCTACACCTTC. This chain joins TRBV9 and TRBJ1-2; D is perhaps TRBD1 (6 bases). The CDR3 spans 16 residues. V was cut by 5 bases and J by 0 bases, with 17 bases left in between. Germline V lookup: CDR1 SGDLS, CDR2 YYNGEE.

V is TRBV6-5 and J is TRBJ2-6, with a possible D match to TRBD1 (6 bases). This CDR3 comprises 15 residues. V gave up 6 bases and J gave up 3 bases, with 12 bases separating them. Germline V gene data show CDR1 as MNHEY and CDR2 as SVGAGI. The CDR3, as DNA: TGTGCCAGCAGAGCAGGGGCGGTTGGGGCCAACGTCCTGACTTTC. As protein: CASRAGAVGANVLTF.

The chain joins TRBV24-1 to TRBJ2-6, with 8 nucleotides matching TRBD1. This CDR3 contains 18 residues. The trim removed 5 bases at V and 0 bases at J, leaving 8 bases unmatched. In germline, CDR1 is KGHDR, CDR2 SFDVKD. CDR3 nucleotides: TGTGCCACCAGTGCCGTGACAGGGGTGAGCTCTGGGGCCAACGTCCTGACTTTC. Its protein is CATSAVTGVSSGANVLTF.

The chain couples TRBV4-3 to TRBJ1-1; the D is unclear. CDR1 is LGHNA and CDR2 is YSLEER in the germline V gene. Trimming took 2 bases from V and 1 from J, leaving 14 bases between them. The CDR3 sequence is 16 residues long. Here the CDR3 reads CASSQWAIGSNTEAFF. CDR3 sequence (DNA): TGCGCCAGCAGCCAATGGGCAATAGGATCGAACACTGAAGCTTTCTTT.